The source of this T cell receptor (beta chain) is a study of blood T cells in healthy people across ages. Study information: In model experiments, template switching was able to capture about one barcoded beta molecule for every two T cells that were present.

A second 7 to 11 cycle PCR used barcoded and J-beta primers. One entry per CDR3 protein, called by TCRdb with MiXCR from the 5' RACE reads. The repertoire holds approximately 1.5 million distinct CDR3 sequences, with about 35% as singletons. This clonotype was observed a handful of times. The CDR3 loop spans 15 amino acids. V gave up 6 bases and J gave up 10 bases; unmatched junction bases: 15. Caucasian, healthy and from Russia, the donors were aged between about 6 and 90. The rearrangement links TRBV12-3 or TRBV12-4 to TRBJ2-1; 7 positions match TRBD2. The sample consisted of blood. The source of this sequence is a woman between 25 and 40 years old in good health. This CDR3 reads CASSPGVAGFGEQFF. CDR3 DNA: TGTGCCAGCAGCCCGGGGGTAGCGGGCTTCGGGGAGCAGTTCTTC.